Described below is a single T cell receptor beta chain sequence and its context. The entry originates in a study of blood T cell repertoires in COVID-19. Per the original methods: Reference gene primer amplification in the assay estimated nucleated cell counts. Assay used: immunoSEQ multiplex PCR; TCRdb lists only in-frame clones, some missing. V and J calls and clone size are as listed in that table; D and trimming were resolved from the DNA. The data hold 200,000 to 250,000 clones, with about 85% observed a single time. V was clipped by 3 bases and J by 8 bases; unmatched bases: 5. This CDR3 spans 13 amino acids. CDR1 is SGHVS, CDR2 FQNEAQ, per germline. Cohort assignment relied on participant-reported clinical history.

The specimen sequenced was PBMCs or T cells enriched from blood (not recorded which). This rearrangement joins TRBV7-8 to TRBJ1-2; 8 bases align to TRBD1. This sequence was found in a woman aged 25 to 39 who had recovered from COVID-19. The CDR3 is CASSFSGGGGYTF. The DNA for the CDR3 is TGTGCCAGCAGCTTTTCAGGGGGCGGGGGCTACACCTTC.